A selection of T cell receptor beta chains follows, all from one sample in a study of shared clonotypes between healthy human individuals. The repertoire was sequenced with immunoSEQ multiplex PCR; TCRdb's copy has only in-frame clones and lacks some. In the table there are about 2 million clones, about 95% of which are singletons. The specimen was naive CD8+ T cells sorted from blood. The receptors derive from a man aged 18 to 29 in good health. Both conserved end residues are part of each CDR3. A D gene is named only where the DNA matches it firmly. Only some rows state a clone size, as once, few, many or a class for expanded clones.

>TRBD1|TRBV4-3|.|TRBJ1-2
CASSPYRGGNYGYTF
TGCGCCAGCAGCCCCTACAGGGGTGGGAACTATGGCTACACCTTC
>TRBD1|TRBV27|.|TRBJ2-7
CASSPGQGFEQYF
TGTGCCAGCAGTCCCGGACAGGGGTTCGAGCAGTACTTC
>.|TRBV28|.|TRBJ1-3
CASSFLASGNTIYF
TGTGCCAGCAGTTTTCTGGCCTCTGGAAACACCATATATTTT
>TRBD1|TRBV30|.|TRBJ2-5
CAWSGGQGYQETQYF
TGTGCCTGGAGTGGAGGACAGGGGTACCAAGAGACCCAGTACTTC
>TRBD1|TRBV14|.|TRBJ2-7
CASSQLYGQGPFF
TGTGCCAGCAGCCAACTCTACGGACAGGGCCCCTTTTTC
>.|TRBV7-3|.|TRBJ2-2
CASSLLSGNTGELFF
TGTGCCAGCAGCTTACTTTCGGGGAACACCGGGGAGCTGTTTTTT
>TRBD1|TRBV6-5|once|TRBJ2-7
CASSYGSRTGDYEQYF
TGTGCCAGCAGTTACGGGTCCAGGACAGGGGACTACGAGCAGTACTTC
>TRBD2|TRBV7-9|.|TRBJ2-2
CASSPTSGRNTGELFF
TGTGCCAGCAGCCCGACTAGCGGGAGGAACACCGGGGAGCTGTTTTTT
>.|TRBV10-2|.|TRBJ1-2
CASNPGTTIGYTF
TGCGCCAGCAATCCAGGGACAACCATTGGCTACACCTTC
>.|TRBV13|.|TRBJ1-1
CASTSIREGRTEAFF
TGTGCCAGCACCAGTATCCGGGAGGGCAGAACTGAAGCTTTCTTT
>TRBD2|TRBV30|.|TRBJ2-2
CAWSVGTSGTGELFF
TGTGCCTGGAGTGTAGGGACTAGCGGAACCGGGGAGCTGTTTTTT
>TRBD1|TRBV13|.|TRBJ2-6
CASSPRGTGGFFGANVLTF
TGTGCCAGCAGCCCCCGAGGGACAGGGGGTTTCTTTGGGGCCAACGTCCTGACTTTC
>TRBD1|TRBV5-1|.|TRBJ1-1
CASSLPGGEYGFTEAFF
TGCGCCAGCAGCTTGCCAGGGGGAGAGTACGGTTTCACTGAAGCTTTCTTT
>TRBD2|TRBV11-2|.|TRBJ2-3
CASSLDLWGTMIDTQYF
TGTGCCAGCAGCTTAGATCTGTGGGGGACTATGATAGATACGCAGTATTTT
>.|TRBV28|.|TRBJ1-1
CASSWTEGYMNTEAFF
TGTGCCAGCAGTTGGACAGAGGGATATATGAACACTGAAGCTTTCTTT
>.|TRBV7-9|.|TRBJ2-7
CASSLGGGPAGIYAYEQYF
TGTGCCAGCAGCTTAGGAGGAGGCCCAGCCGGAATCTACGCCTACGAGCAGTACTTC
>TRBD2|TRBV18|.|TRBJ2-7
CASSPPTSSTYEQYF
TGTGCCAGCTCACCCCCGACTAGCAGCACCTACGAGCAGTACTTC
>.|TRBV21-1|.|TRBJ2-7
CASSPHRSHPYEQYF
TGTGCCAGCAGCCCCCATAGGTCCCACCCCTACGAGCAGTACTTC
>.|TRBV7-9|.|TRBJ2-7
CASSLSLTYEQYF
TGTGCCAGCAGCTTGTCGCTTACCTACGAGCAGTACTTC
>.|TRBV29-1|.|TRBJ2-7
CSVAGSLSSYEQYF
TGCAGCGTTGCTGGGTCCCTTTCCTCCTACGAGCAGTACTTC
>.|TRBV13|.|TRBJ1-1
CASSLGLDRLWTEAFF
TGTGCCAGCAGCCTCGGCCTCGACAGGTTGTGGACTGAAGCTTTCTTT
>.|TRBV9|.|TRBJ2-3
CASSVAGAYTDTQYF
TGTGCCAGCAGCGTAGCGGGGGCCTACACAGATACGCAGTATTTT
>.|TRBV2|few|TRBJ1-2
CASSVGDYGYTF
TGTGCCAGCAGTGTTGGGGACTATGGCTACACCTTC
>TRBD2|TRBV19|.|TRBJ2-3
CASSMDPGGYGTDTQYF
TGTGCCAGTAGTATGGATCCGGGGGGGTACGGCACAGATACGCAGTATTTT
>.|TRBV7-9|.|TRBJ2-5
CASSSGQNQETQYF
TGTGCCAGCAGCTCCGGACAGAACCAAGAGACCCAGTACTTC
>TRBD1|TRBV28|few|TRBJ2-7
CASSSGQGYEQYF
TGTGCCAGCAGTTCCGGACAGGGTTACGAGCAGTACTTC
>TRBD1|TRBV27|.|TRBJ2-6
CASSWTGGAAGANVLTF
TGTGCCAGCAGTTGGACAGGGGGCGCCGCTGGGGCCAACGTCCTGACTTTC
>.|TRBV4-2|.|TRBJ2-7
CASSQDSGYEQYF
TGTGCCAGCAGCCAAGATAGTGGGTACGAGCAGTACTTC
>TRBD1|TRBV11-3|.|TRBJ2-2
CASSPGQGSPESGELFF
TGTGCCAGCAGCCCCGGACAGGGGTCCCCGGAGAGCGGGGAGCTGTTTTTT
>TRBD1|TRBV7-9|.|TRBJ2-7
CASSLTGTGGDYEQYF
TGTGCCAGCAGCTTAACCGGGACAGGGGGCGACTACGAGCAGTACTTC
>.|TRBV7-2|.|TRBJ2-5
CASSLGVLVRETQYF
TGTGCCAGCAGCTTAGGGGTTCTAGTACGAGAGACCCAGTACTTC
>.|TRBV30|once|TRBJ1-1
CAWSVRGGSTEAFF
TGTGCCTGGAGTGTACGTGGGGGCTCGACTGAAGCTTTCTTT
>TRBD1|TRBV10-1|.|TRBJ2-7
CASSDRQGVSDEQYF
TGCGCCAGCAGTGATCGACAGGGGGTGAGCGACGAGCAGTACTTC
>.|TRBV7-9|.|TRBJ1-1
CASSLSGTEAFF
TGTGCCAGCAGCTTATCTGGTACCGAAGCTTTCTTT
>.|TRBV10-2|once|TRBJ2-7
CASSRGTAVEQYF
TGCGCCAGCAGTCGGGGGACAGCGGTCGAGCAGTACTTC
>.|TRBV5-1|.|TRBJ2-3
CASSLVPGGLVDTQYF
TGCGCCAGCAGCTTAGTTCCTGGAGGGCTTGTAGATACGCAGTATTTT
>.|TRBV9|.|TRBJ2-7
CASSGRGNSYEQYF
TGTGCCAGCAGCGGACGGGGCAACTCCTACGAGCAGTACTTC
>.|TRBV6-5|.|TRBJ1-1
CASSLGQYTEAFF
TGTGCCAGCAGCCTCGGACAGTACACTGAAGCTTTCTTT